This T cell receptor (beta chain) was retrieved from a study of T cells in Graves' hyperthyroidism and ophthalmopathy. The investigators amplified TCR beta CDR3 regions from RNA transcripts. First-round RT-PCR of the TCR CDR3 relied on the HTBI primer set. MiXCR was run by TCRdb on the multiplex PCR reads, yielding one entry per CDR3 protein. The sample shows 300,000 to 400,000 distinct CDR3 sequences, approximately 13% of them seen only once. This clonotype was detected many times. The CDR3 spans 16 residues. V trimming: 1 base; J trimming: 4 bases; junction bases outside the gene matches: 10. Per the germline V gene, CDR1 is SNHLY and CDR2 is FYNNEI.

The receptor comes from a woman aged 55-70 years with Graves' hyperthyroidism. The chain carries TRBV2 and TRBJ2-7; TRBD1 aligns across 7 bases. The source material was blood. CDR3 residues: CASSEEGGAKGYEQYF. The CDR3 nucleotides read TGTGCCAGCAGTGAAGAAGGGGGCGCAAAGGGTTACGAGCAGTACTTC.